The clone carrying this T cell receptor beta chain occurred many times. Its specificity is unknown. This entry comes from a study of identical twins. Overall study findings and caveats: Zero-insertion analyses were open to partial confounding by invariant MAIT and iNKT cells. Abundant beta clonotypes from cord blood bore fewer insertions; memory repertoires lacked this pattern.

This CDR3 is 12 amino acids long. CDR1 is MNHNS and CDR2 is SASEGT in the germline V gene. Deletions cut 5 bases from V and 0 bases from J, with 2 bases between. TCRdb used MiXCR to reprocess the 5' RACE reads, holding one entry per CDR3 protein. Counted here are 300,000 or so distinct CDR3 sequences, nearly 9.5% occurring once; the ten biggest clones make up approximately 7%. The same data also contributed to another study, on yellow fever vaccine responses in identical twins.

The chain carries TRBV6-1 and TRBJ2-4; no definite D call. The sample consisted of CD8+ T cells sorted from blood. The source of this sequence is a woman under 30 in good health. CDR3 in DNA: TGTGCCAGCAGTCTAGCCAAAAACATTCAGTACTTC. Translation: CASSLAKNIQYF.